This T cell receptor (beta chain) was sequenced for a study of T cell responses to AZD1222 COVID-19 vaccine. About the research overall: Analyses pooled second doses at about 4 or about 12 weeks.

The study's findings and limits: Nearly half of spike-specific TCRs reportedly go after variant regions that carry no mutations.

Sequenced by immunoSEQ multiplex PCR; TCRdb stores in-frame clones only, minus some. The profile shows more than 100,000 clones, 80% to 90% of them singletons. As for this clone: Its specificity is not known.

The germline gives CDR1 SGHTA, CDR2 FQGTGA. The CDR3 is 15 amino acids. Trimming pared 1 base from V and 0 bases from J, leaving 10 bases between. The clonotype was recovered from an adult in good health. The sample consisted of peripheral blood, taken on day 0 of AZD1222 vaccination. The chain has TRBV7-3 and TRBJ2-7; tentative D call: TRBD1 (5 bases). The CDR3 here is CASSLIQVSSYEQYF. CDR3 nucleotides: TGTGCCAGCAGCTTAATACAGGTAAGCTCCTACGAGCAGTACTTC.